This TCR beta chain appears in the sequencing data of a study of blood T cells in healthy people across ages. The table lists this clonotype with a few counts. The antigen is not known. Study outcomes and limitations: Comparison with aged donors showed that long-lived donors had more naive CD4+ cells and higher diversity. Roughly linear age-related decline in beta diversity appeared, significant by age about 40.

This CDR3 has 16 amino acids. V lost 1 base and J lost 0; bases outside the gene matches: 2. Germline assignment: CDR1 MNHEY and CDR2 SVGAGI. A second PCR, run for roughly 7 to 12 cycles, used a sample-barcoded 5' primer plus a J-beta primer mix. Using its own MiXCR run on the 5' RACE reads, TCRdb lists one record per CDR3 protein. The sample consists of 1 million or so distinct CDR3 sequences, under 30% of them appearing once. These records were also assigned to another study, of T cells of mothers and their children. From that report: In this cohort, donors were three healthy Caucasian mothers plus their six children. RNA extracted was entirely used for cDNA synthesis, about 1.6 ug per 15 ul.

The source of this sequence is a girl aged 2-10 years in good health. The sequencing sample was made of blood. V usage is TRBV6-5 and J usage is TRBJ2-1; TRBD2 matches at 8 bases. The CDR3 is CASSYLAGHSYNEQFF. CDR3 nucleotide sequence: TGTGCCAGCAGTTACTTAGCGGGACACTCCTACAATGAGCAGTTCTTC.